This TCR beta chain emerged from a study of blood T cell repertoires in COVID-19 (dated by TCRdb to 2019 to 2021). Concerning the study at large: Samples covering the acute and convalescent phases of COVID-19 were provided by collaborators in the United States, Italy and Spain. The material from the prospective study consisted of cDNA or gDNA derived from T cells, B-cell-depleted T cells, or PBMCs. Subjects who had been exposed to COVID-19, were actively infected with it, or had recovered from it provided the deeply sampled blood TCRbeta repertoires that made up the dataset. The repertoires were made available in a free public database intended to serve as a resource for research on the immune response to SARS-CoV-2. The samples were drawn from two sources: the first 160 participants of the ongoing ImmuneRACE study, and about 1,300 subjects contributed by 6 global collaborators. The sample metadata nearly always contained a de-identified subject ID, COVID-19 status, age in years and sex. Where available, HLA class I and class II types were taken from metadata supplied by the sample provider and were not determined by assay-based typing.

One collaborating source in Seattle enrolled patients during active infection and followed them longitudinally through the course of disease. The collaborating institutions used their own protocols to collect whole blood in K2EDTA tubes. Collaborator samples were shipped for TCRbeta analysis as frozen whole blood, isolated PBMCs, or DNA extracted from either sample type. TCRbeta CDR3 regions were amplified from genomic DNA by means of the immunoSEQ Assay, a bias-controlled multiplex PCR. Concerning the study's data processing: Nucleated cell counts per sample were estimated from amplification of reference gene primers within the assay. To quantify the absolute abundance of each unique TCRbeta CDR3 rearrangement, sequence reads were collapsed and filtered. For each sample, productive Simpson clonality was calculated as the square root of Simpson's diversity index over productive rearrangements. Not all clones reach the TCRdb copy of this immuneACCESS table, which keeps in-frame sequences only. Checked studies attribute under half of the gap to unresolved V genes and leave the rest unexplained. V, J and clone size derive from that table, while D and trimming were established from the DNA sequence. This sample comprises around 93,000 clones, 90% of them detected only once. The top ten hold over 5.5% of the sample.

Paper-wide results and their limitations: How much clinical and demographic metadata was included differed by source and by participant, and the metadata was provided uncurated.

Of note for this clone: The antigen it recognizes is unknown. Per-nucleotide qualities are absent, and no much larger clonotype sits a single base away.

The clonotype originates from a man in his late teens or twenties with COVID-19, enrolled during active disease. Sequencing was performed on peripheral blood.

The sequenced DNA is TGTGCCAGCAGCACAGGGGACGGGAGATCGGCGGGTGAGCAGTTCTTC. It is translated as CASSTGDGRSAGEQFF. The V and J genes are TRBV7-2 and TRBJ2-1; a tentative D call is TRBD1 (7 bases match). The CDR3 goes from the cysteine to the phenylalanine over 16 residues. Only CDR3 DNA is held: 48 bases, read in frame from base 1. V is pared back by 5 bases and J by 9 bases, with 23 bases lying between the germline termini. CDR1 and CDR2 were assigned from the germline V gene as SGHTA and FQGNSA. Here the CDR3 is joined to the reference TRBV7-2 and TRBJ2-1 genes, and the full variable domain is: GAGVSQSPSNKVTEKGKDVELRCDPISGHTALYWYRQSLGQGLEFLIYFQGNSAPDKSGLPSDRFSAERTGGSVSTLTIQRTQQEDSAVYLCASSTGDGRSAGEQFFGPGTRLTVL.